The 8 T cell receptor beta chains below were found in one sample sequenced in a study of T cell responses to AZD1222 COVID-19 vaccine. Method: immunoSEQ multiplex PCR; TCRdb's copy keeps in-frame clones and lacks some. Among roughly 150,000 clones, about 87% were seen once, and the ten largest hold under 2.5%. This material consisted of peripheral blood, taken on day 0 of AZD1222 vaccination. Receptors originate from an adult in good health.

The rearrangement joins TRBV18 to TRBJ1-1; possibly TRBD1 for D (5 bases). V lost 0 bases to trimming and J lost 5 bases, with 10 bases between them. The CDR3 is 14 residues long. Germline-derived CDR1 and CDR2 are KGHSH and LQKENI. CDR3 DNA sequence: TGTGCCAGCTCACCACCCAGGGCCAATACTGAAGCTTTCTTT. Translated: CASSPPRANTEAFF. Full variable domain (outside the CDR3, taken from reference TRBV18 and TRBJ1-1): NAGVMQNPRHLVRRRGQEARLRCSPMKGHSHVYWYRQLPEEGLKFMVYLQKENIIDESGMPKERFSAEFPKEGPSILRIQQVVRGDSAAYFCASSPPRANTEAFFGQGTRLTVV.

The V and J genes are TRBV7-6 and TRBJ2-5; possibly TRBD1 or TRBD2 for D (8 bases each). The V end was cut by 5 bases, the J end by 4 bases, with 20 bases between. The CDR3 runs 16 residues. Germline V CDR1 and CDR2: SGHVS, FNYEAQ. CDR3 protein: CASSTWTGSGGETQYF. For the CDR3, the DNA is TGTGCCAGCAGCACCTGGACAGGGAGCGGGGGAGAGACCCAGTACTTC.

The chain joins TRBV9 to TRBJ2-7, with D unclear. This CDR3 spans 15 amino acids. V shed 4 bases and J shed 3 bases, with 17 bases lying between them. The germline V gene encodes CDR1 SGDLS and CDR2 YYNGEE. Here the CDR3 reads CASSPRPVSDYEQYF. The CDR3 nucleotides are TGTGCCAGCAGCCCCCGGCCGGTTAGTGACTACGAGCAGTACTTC. The whole variable domain, filled in from reference TRBV9 and TRBJ2-7, reads DSGVTQTPKHLITATGQRVTLRCSPRSGDLSVYWYQQSLDQGLQFLIQYYNGEERAKGNILERFSAQQFPDLHSELNLSSLELGDSALYFCASSPRPVSDYEQYFGPGTRLTVT.

This chain uses TRBV7-2 with TRBJ2-7, with a tentative D call TRBD2 (5 bases). Trimming took 3 bases from V and 4 from J, leaving 13 bases between them. Germline CDR1 and CDR2: SGHTA and FQGNSA. The CDR3 is 14 residues long. The chain's CDR3 is CASSFDYRRYEQYF. CDR3 coding DNA: TGTGCCAGCAGCTTCGACTACCGCCGTTACGAGCAGTACTTC.

This clone is labeled medium-sized. The chain carries TRBV6-1 and TRBJ1-3, with 7 bases identical to TRBD1. Unmatched junction bases numbered 4, after V lost 2 bases and J lost 3 bases. This CDR3 is 15 amino acids long. From germline, CDR1 is MNHNS and CDR2 SASEGT. This CDR3 reads CASSEKGAGGNTIYF. The CDR3 DNA follows: TGTGCCAGCAGTGAAAAGGGGGCGGGTGGAAACACCATATATTTT.

The table lists this clone with a few counts. The gene calls are TRBV28 and TRBJ1-2; D is ambiguous. Trimming stripped 9 bases from V and 8 bases from J, with 19 bases between. The CDR3 has 13 amino acids. Germline lookup yields CDR1 MDHEN and CDR2 SYDVKM. CDR3 loop: CASFKRSLRGYTF. Written as DNA, the CDR3 is TGTGCCAGTTTTAAGAGGTCCTTGAGAGGCTACACCTTC.

The CDR3 region has the DNA TGTGCCAGCAGTGATCGGGGGGACAGGGTGGACTATGGCTACACCTTC. Encoded protein: CASSDRGDRVDYGYTF. The chain has TRBV2 and TRBJ1-2, with TRBD1 identical over 9 bases. Trimming removed 3 bases from V and 3 bases from J; junction bases left unmatched: 8. In germline, CDR1 is SNHLY, CDR2 FYNNEI. This CDR3 comprises 16 residues.

The V gene is TRBV19, the J gene TRBJ1-1; 7 bases are shared with TRBD1. This CDR3 has 15 amino acids. Germline CDR1 is LNHDA and CDR2 is SQIVND (reference sequence). The trim removed 4 bases at V and 6 bases at J, leaving 11 bases unmatched. The CDR3 nucleotides are TGTGCCAGTAGTACCAGAAACAGGGGAGAGGCTGAAGCTTTCTTT. Its translation: CASSTRNRGEAEAFF.